The T cell receptor (beta chain) described here comes from a study of CD8+ T cells in alopecia areata. Background on the study: Patients in the study were on tofacitinib for 6 to 18 months, then off it for 6 months.

Treatment described: oral pan-JAK inhibitor, 5-10 mg twice daily. Note on this clone: Its antigen remains unknown.

Study-level results: Mice showed TCR sharing more clearly than patients did, possibly owing to HLA. Greater clonality was observed in lesional scalp samples, especially alopecia totalis/universalis, versus normal scalp.

This CDR3 region has 11 residues. V lost 8 bases, J lost 4 bases, and 6 bases lay in between. Germline CDR1 reads MGHDK; CDR2 reads SYGVNS. Sequencing relied on a cDNA template that was reverse transcribed from extracted RNA. TCRdb's copy holds only in-frame clones and misses some; the assay was immunoSEQ multiplex PCR. The sample contains over 150,000 clones, roughly 53% of which appear only once. The gene calls are TRBV25-1 and TRBJ1-3; D gene unclear. This TCR derives from a human donor with alopecia areata. This specimen was CD8+ T cells sorted from blood, taken at week 24, from a patient treated with tofacitinib. The CDR3 DNA follows: TGTGCCAGCGGAGGGGGAAACACCATATATTTT. Protein product: CASGGGNTIYF.